These 12 T cell receptor beta chains share one sample of origin, sequenced in a study of cytomegalovirus exposure and HLA in healthy donors. The PCR had 60 Vbeta and 13 Jbeta primers. TCRdb's table, derived via immunoSEQ multiplex PCR, lists solely in-frame clones and lacks some. The sample carries about 200,000 clones, approximately 90% recorded once. The sequencing input was PBMCs. The receptor source for this set is a boy aged 2 to 10 in good health and CMV-seronegative.

The V gene is TRBV5-4, the J gene TRBJ1-1; D gene ambiguous. The CDR3 spans 14 residues. Per germline, CDR1 SGHNT and CDR2 YYREEE (reference sequence). Deletions cut 0 bases from V and 4 bases from J, with 10 bases between. The DNA for the CDR3 is TGTGCCAGCAGCTTGGAGCGGGTAGGCACTGAAGCTTTCTTT. Amino acids: CASSLERVGTEAFF.

V usage is TRBV6-1 and J usage is TRBJ2-4, with D perhaps matching TRBD1 (6 bases). Germline V lookup: CDR1 MNHNS, CDR2 SASEGT. CDR3 length: 15 amino acids. The V end was cut by 8 bases, the J end by 5 bases, with 19 bases between. CDR3 coding DNA: TGTGCCAGCGATCGCCTACAGGGATCGGAAAACATTCAGTACTTC. Encoded protein: CASDRLQGSENIQYF.

V gene TRBV28 combines with J gene TRBJ2-1; 8 nucleotides agree with TRBD2. The CDR3 is 15 amino acids. J lost 4 bases, V lost 2 bases, and 4 bases had no gene match. The V gene's germline CDR1 is MDHEN and CDR2 SYDVKM. The CDR3 DNA sequence: TGTGCCAGCAGTTTACTTAGCGGGGCATACAATGAGCAGTTCTTC. Its protein is CASSLLSGAYNEQFF.

CDR3 DNA: TGTGCCAGCAGTGATAGGCGACTCGGGGATACGCAGTATTTT. Translation: CASSDRRLGDTQYF. This rearrangement joins TRBV2 to TRBJ2-3; D unresolved. The ends were cut back, 3 bases at V and 6 bases at J, with 13 bases in the middle. The germline gives CDR1 SNHLY, CDR2 FYNNEI. The CDR3 extends over 14 amino acids.

The sample holds one count of this clone. The genes are TRBV5-4 and TRBJ1-2; TRBD1 matches at 9 bases. The CDR3 extends over 14 amino acids. V was clipped by 2 bases and J by 10 bases; unmatched bases: 9. The germline CDR1 and CDR2 sequences are SGHNT and YYREEE (reference sequence). CDR3 region: CASSLPTGGRDYTF. CDR3 coding DNA: TGTGCCAGCAGCTTACCGACAGGGGGAAGGGACTACACCTTC.

V gene TRBV15 combines with J gene TRBJ1-3; no firm D call. CDR1 LNHNV and CDR2 YYDKDF come from the germline V gene (reference sequence). Trimming shortened V by 1 base and J by 0 bases, and 7 bases separated the two germline ends. CDR3 size: 15 residues. CDR3 protein: CATSRVSNSGNTIYF. DNA for the CDR3: TGTGCCACCAGCAGAGTTTCCAACTCTGGAAACACCATATATTTT.

As DNA, the CDR3 is TGTGCCAGCGGTCCCGGGACAGGGGATTTGGAGACCCAGTACTTC. This gives the protein CASGPGTGDLETQYF. The V gene is TRBV14, the J gene TRBJ2-5, with 10 bases lining up with TRBD1. The CDR3 extends over 15 amino acids. Germline trimming cut 8 bases from V and 5 bases from J; bases unmatched to any gene: 11. CDR1 is SGHDN, CDR2 FVKESK, per germline.

The CDR3 sequence: CASSVVTSNEQFF. In DNA, the CDR3 is TGTGCCAGCAGCGTAGTGACTAGCAATGAGCAGTTCTTC. The J gene is TRBJ2-1, the V gene TRBV9, with D tentatively TRBD2 (6 bases). The CDR3 is 13 residues long. V lost 0 bases and J lost 6, with 7 bases in between. Germline loops: CDR1 SGDLS, CDR2 YYNGEE. Full variable domain (rest looked up from reference TRBV9 and TRBJ2-1): DSGVTQTPKHLITATGQRVTLRCSPRSGDLSVYWYQQSLDQGLQFLIQYYNGEERAKGNILERFSAQQFPDLHSELNLSSLELGDSALYFCASSVVTSNEQFFGPGTRLTVL.

The chain carries TRBV6-1 and TRBJ2-3; the match to TRBD2 covers 9 bases. The J segment lost 7 bases and the V segment lost 6 bases, leaving 11 bases of the junction unmatched. Germline V lookup: CDR1 MNHNS, CDR2 SASEGT. The CDR3 has 15 residues. CDR3 DNA sequence: TGTGCCAGCAGCGTACGAGGGACTAGCTTAAATACGCAGTATTTT. It specifies CASSVRGTSLNTQYF.

The chain joins TRBV18 to TRBJ1-6; a possible D gene is TRBD1 (5 bases). This CDR3 region has 18 residues. The V end was cut by 3 bases, the J end by 1 base, with 16 bases between. Germline CDR1 reads KGHSH; CDR2 reads LQKENI. Here the CDR3 reads CASSPKPPGLSYNSPLHF. The CDR3 DNA sequence: TGTGCCAGCTCACCGAAACCGCCAGGGCTGTCCTATAATTCACCCCTCCACTTT.

The DNA of the CDR3 is TGTGCCAGCAGCCCCGACCCGGACAGGGCCTATGGCTACACCTTC. Translation gives CASSPDPDRAYGYTF. The chain couples TRBV6-6 to TRBJ1-2; 8 nucleotides line up with TRBD1. The germline V gene encodes CDR1 MNHNY and CDR2 SVGAGI (reference sequence). Losses at the gene ends were 6 bases for V and 4 bases for J; bases not matched to a gene: 10. The CDR3 sequence is 15 residues long.

The chain couples TRBV19 to TRBJ1-1, with TRBD1 matching 7 bases. CDR1 is LNHDA and CDR2 is SQIVND in the germline V gene (reference sequence). V shed 9 bases and J 1 base; nucleotides not matched to a gene: 11. The CDR3 consists of 15 residues. CDR3 amino acids: CASLPPGQKNTEAFF. The DNA for the CDR3 is TGTGCCAGCCTCCCTCCGGGACAGAAGAACACTGAAGCTTTCTTT.